This TCR beta chain was profiled in a study of metastatic and nonmetastatic thyroid tumors. Study details: The comparison covered peripheral blood and tumor or nodule tissue in malignant and benign thyroid patients.

This clone was counted many times. TCRdb re-analyzed the PCR reads using MiXCR. The table lists 31,000 or so clones, over 15% of them singletons. This CDR3 region has 16 residues. V trimming: 0 bases; J trimming: 4 bases; junction bases outside the gene matches: 6. The germline V gene encodes CDR1 SGHKS and CDR2 YYEKEE (reference sequence). Ahead of thyroid surgery, no patient had received treatment of any kind. The chain carries TRBV5-5 and TRBJ2-3; 9 bases are a match to TRBD2. The material sequenced was blood. The sequence derives from a female donor with papillary thyroid cancer or a benign thyroid nodule (not recorded which). Some clones in this sample may be carry-over from other donors' samples. The DNA of the CDR3 is TGTGCCAGCAGCTTGGCCCTCGGGACTAGCTCAGATACGCAGTATTTT. This gives the protein CASSLALGTSSDTQYF.